This T cell receptor beta chain was identified during a study of T cell responses to AZD1222 COVID-19 vaccine. General study results and limits: Along spike, vaccine-associated CD4 TCRs were found throughout, with dominance at 160-218 and 743-854. Nearly half of spike-specific TCRs reportedly go after variant regions that carry no mutations. Donors skewed white British and female; clonal diversity was possibly underestimated.

TCRdb keeps only in-frame clones here, not all; method: immunoSEQ multiplex PCR. The table records fewer than 200,000 clones, roughly 92% of them present only once. As for this clone: Antigen unknown.

Germline V CDR1 and CDR2: SGHTA, FQGNSA. The CDR3 consists of 15 residues. V gave up 1 base and J gave up 0 bases, with 7 bases separating them. The source material was peripheral blood, sampled on day 0 of AZD1222 vaccination. The sequence was obtained from an adult in good health. The V and J genes are TRBV7-2 and TRBJ1-3; D is undetermined. DNA for the CDR3: TGTGCCAGCAGCTTAGTCTCCATCTCTGGAAACACCATATATTTT. Translating it yields CASSLVSISGNTIYF.